This T cell receptor (beta chain) appears in the sequencing data of a study of post-analysis software for immune sequencing data (dated by TCRdb to the mid-2010s). Background for the entire study: Disease courses on record covered relapsing-remitting, secondary progressive and progressive-relapsing multiple sclerosis, though some patients had no subtype annotation. The patient repertoires were set against about 12 previously published healthy control repertoires from donors whose ages ranged from about 6 to 25 years. A subset of samples was prepared in parallel using single-end sample barcoding, then pooled and co-amplified after Illumina adapter ligation.

TCR beta repertoires were profiled from peripheral blood of 13 young patients with multiple sclerosis to demonstrate the VDJtools post-analysis software. Multiple sclerosis patients were children and adolescents aged about 6 to 17 years. This clonotype was found many times. No antigen is known for it. Per-nucleotide qualities are absent, and no much larger clonotype sits a single base away. Here is what the overall study found, with its caveats: Several TRBV segments, including TRBV5-6, TRBV5-1 and TRBV20-1, were significantly more frequent in patients than controls. Normalized Chao1 diversity was significantly lower in multiple sclerosis patients than controls, suggesting substantial peripheral T-cell clonal expansion. The control group was slightly older than the multiple sclerosis patient group. When samples were clustered directly using the F measure, samples prepared in the same batch co-clustered strongly, which prompted a batch-effect correction.

Spanning cysteine to phenylalanine, the CDR3 consists of 11 amino acids. The retained sequence is limited to the CDR3, 33 bases, with the frame set at the first base. The junction carries 12 bases between V and J, which are trimmed by 6 bases and 7 bases respectively. Per the germline V gene, SQVTM is the CDR1 and ANQGSEA is the CDR2. Preparation of the library involved PCR. The instrument was an Illumina HiSeq 2500. Unique molecular identifiers were incorporated into TCR beta cDNA libraries to reduce PCR and sequencing biases. Every 1 to 10 million input T cells yielded 500,000 or so cDNA molecules, meaning each molecule approximated one T cell. The patient libraries were prepared and sequenced using the same protocol as the earlier healthy control dataset. Samples belonging to the same batch were prepared together, multiplexed and sequenced on a shared HiSeq lane. As for the original processing: Raw barcoded reads were processed with MIGEC, and single-read molecular identifier groups were discarded before consensus assembly and CDR3 extraction. Clonotype tables were post-analysed with VDJtools, normalizing diversity by down-sampling all datasets to the smallest sample size. Repertoire overlap clustering matched CDR3 amino acid but not nucleotide sequences to correct batch-related cross-sample contamination. The public reads were quality trimmed at Q25 with fastp and then assembled into clones with MiXCR by TCRdb, keeping productive beta chains. CDR3 protein duplicates are merged, each entry listing the most common genes and DNA. TCRdb's processing, not the authors', yielded these V and J calls. This sample holds a few hundred thousand distinct CDR3 sequences; 36% were observed only once. Of the sample, around 4.7% falls within the top ten clones.

Sequencing was done on a sample of blood. The TCR originated in a girl aged 5-17 years with multiple sclerosis. The chain uses TRBV29-1 and TRBJ1-1; no D gene can be assigned with confidence. The sequenced DNA is TGCAGCGTCTCCGGCTGGAGTGAAGCTTTCTTT. It translates as CSVSGWSEAFF.